This T cell receptor beta chain was sequenced for a study of T cells in Graves' hyperthyroidism and ophthalmopathy. Researchers amplified the TCR beta CDR3 regions from RNA transcripts. Carried out on the TCR CDR3, a first-round RT-PCR used the HTBI primer set. TCRdb passed the multiplex PCR reads through MiXCR, listing each CDR3 protein once. The profile shows 500,000 or so distinct CDR3 sequences, about 15% of them singletons. Orbital computed tomography, thyroid ultrasound, serum thyroxine and TRAb, and clinical symptoms together informed the diagnoses. The CDR3 totals 14 residues. The V end was cut by 4 bases, the J end by 4 bases, with 13 bases between. Germline-derived CDR1 and CDR2 are SGHTA and FQGTGA.

The chain carries TRBV7-3 and TRBJ1-1, with D possibly being TRBD1 (6 bases). This clonotype was obtained from a woman between 25 and 40 years old with Graves' ophthalmopathy. Material for sequencing was blood. The CDR3 DNA is TGTGCCAGCAGCTCCGAAGGGGGTTTCACTGAAGCTTTCTTT. This translates into CASSSEGGFTEAFF.